This TCR beta chain was documented in a study of T cell repertoires in cytomegalovirus infection. Study information: CMV infection together with matching HLA type was indicated by public TCR beta signatures. Broader study findings: Clonotype analysis showed dominance of the ex vivo response by HLA-C-restricted CMV-specific TCR beta clonotypes. People with CMV and the relevant HLA were identified by cumulative public TCR beta family frequency.

The CDR3 is 16 residues long. The V end was cut by 6 bases, the J end by 1 base, with 18 bases between. TCRdb processed the reads anew with MiXCR; each CDR3 protein has one entry. The repertoire has hundreds of thousands of distinct CDR3 sequences, approximately 24% of them found once; the top ten carry 6.5% to 10%. A word on this clonotype: Antigen specificity is unknown.

Source material: CD8+ T cells from PBMCs. The sequence came from a human donor in good health (CMV status not recorded). Some clones in this sample may be carry-over from other donors' samples. The gene calls are TRBV12-3 or TRBV12-4 and TRBJ1-2; no clear D. CDR3 in amino acids: CASRLTEDGYNYGYTF. In DNA, the CDR3 is TGTGCCAGCAGATTAACCGAGGACGGATATAACTATGGCTACACCTTC.